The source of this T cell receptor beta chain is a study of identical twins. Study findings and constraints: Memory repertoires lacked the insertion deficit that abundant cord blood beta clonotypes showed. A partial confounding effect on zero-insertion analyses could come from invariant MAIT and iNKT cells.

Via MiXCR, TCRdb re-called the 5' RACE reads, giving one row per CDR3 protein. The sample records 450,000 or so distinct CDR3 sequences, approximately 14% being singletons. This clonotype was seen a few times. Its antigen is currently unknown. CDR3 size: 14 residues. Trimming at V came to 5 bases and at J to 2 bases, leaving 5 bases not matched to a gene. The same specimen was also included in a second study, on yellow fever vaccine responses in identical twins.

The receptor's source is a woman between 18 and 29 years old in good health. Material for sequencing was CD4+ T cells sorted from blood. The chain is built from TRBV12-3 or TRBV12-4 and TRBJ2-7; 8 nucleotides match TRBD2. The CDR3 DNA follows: TGTGCCAGCAGTGCAAACGGGGGGGCCTACGAGCAGTACTTC. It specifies CASSANGGAYEQYF.